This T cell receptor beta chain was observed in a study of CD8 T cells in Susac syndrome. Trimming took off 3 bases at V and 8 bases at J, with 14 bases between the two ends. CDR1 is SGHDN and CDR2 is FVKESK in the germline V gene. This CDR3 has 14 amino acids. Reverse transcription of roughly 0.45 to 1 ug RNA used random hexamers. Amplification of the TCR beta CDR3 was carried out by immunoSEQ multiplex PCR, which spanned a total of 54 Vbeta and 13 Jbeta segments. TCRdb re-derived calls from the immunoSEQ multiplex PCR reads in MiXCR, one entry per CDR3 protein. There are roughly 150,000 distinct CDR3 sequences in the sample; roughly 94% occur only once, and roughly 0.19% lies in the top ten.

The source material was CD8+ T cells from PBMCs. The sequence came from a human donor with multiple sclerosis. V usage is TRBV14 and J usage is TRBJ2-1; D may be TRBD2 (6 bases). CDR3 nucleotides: TGTGCCAGCAGCCAGGCTAGCGCCATGGATGAGCAGTTCTTC. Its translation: CASSQASAMDEQFF. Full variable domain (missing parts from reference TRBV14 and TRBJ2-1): EAGVTQFPSHSVIEKGQTVTLRCDPISGHDNLYWYRRVMGKEIKFLLHFVKESKQDESGMPNNRFLAERTGGTYSTLKVQPAELEDSGVYFCASSQASAMDEQFFGPGTRLTVL.